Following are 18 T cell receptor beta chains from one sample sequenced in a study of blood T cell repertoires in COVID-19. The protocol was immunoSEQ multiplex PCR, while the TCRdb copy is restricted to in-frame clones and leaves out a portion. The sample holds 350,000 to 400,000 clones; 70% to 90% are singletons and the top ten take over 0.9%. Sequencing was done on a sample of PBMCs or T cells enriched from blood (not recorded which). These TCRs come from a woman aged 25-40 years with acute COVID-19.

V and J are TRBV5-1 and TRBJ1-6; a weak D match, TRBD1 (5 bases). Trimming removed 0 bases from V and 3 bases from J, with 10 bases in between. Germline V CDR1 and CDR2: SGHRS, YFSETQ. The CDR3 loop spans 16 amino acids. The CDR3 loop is CASSLVDDSYNSPLHF. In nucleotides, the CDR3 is TGCGCCAGCAGCTTGGTAGATGACAGCTATAATTCACCCCTCCACTTT.

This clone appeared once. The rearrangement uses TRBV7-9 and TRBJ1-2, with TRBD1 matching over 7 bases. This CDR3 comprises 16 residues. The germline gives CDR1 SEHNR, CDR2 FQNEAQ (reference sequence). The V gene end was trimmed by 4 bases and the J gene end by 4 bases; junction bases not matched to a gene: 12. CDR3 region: CASSSRDSPSTYGYTF. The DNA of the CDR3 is TGTGCCAGCAGCTCCCGGGACAGCCCTTCTACCTATGGCTACACCTTC.

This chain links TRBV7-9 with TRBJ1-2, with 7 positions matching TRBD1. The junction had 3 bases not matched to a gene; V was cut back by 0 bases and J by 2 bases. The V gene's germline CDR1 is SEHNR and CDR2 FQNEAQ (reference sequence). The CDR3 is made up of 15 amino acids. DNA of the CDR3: TGTGCCAGCAGCTTAGCAGAGACAGGGAACTATGGCTACACCTTC. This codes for CASSLAETGNYGYTF.

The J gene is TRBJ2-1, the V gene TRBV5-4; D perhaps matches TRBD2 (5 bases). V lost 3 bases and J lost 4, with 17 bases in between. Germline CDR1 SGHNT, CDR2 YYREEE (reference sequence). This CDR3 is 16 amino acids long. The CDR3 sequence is CASSSNDYPGYNEQFF. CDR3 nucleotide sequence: TGTGCCAGCAGCTCCAACGACTACCCCGGTTACAATGAGCAGTTCTTC.

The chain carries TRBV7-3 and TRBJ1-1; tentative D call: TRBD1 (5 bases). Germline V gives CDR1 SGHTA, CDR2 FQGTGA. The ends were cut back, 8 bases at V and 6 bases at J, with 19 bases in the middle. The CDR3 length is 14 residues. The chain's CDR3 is CASRPGGSRPEAFF. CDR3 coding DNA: TGTGCCAGCCGCCCTGGGGGGTCACGGCCTGAAGCTTTCTTT.

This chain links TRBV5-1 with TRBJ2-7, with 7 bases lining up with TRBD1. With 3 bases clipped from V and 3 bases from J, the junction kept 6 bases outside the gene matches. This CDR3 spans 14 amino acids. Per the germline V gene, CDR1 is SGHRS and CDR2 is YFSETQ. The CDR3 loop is CASSSLTGDYEQYF. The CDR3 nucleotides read TGCGCCAGCAGCTCGTTAACAGGGGACTACGAGCAGTACTTC.

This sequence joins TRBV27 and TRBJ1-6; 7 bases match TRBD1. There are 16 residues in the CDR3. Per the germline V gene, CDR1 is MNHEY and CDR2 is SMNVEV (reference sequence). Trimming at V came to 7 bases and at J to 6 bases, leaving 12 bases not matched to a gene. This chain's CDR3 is CASKVSRTGINSPLHF. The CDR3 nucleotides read TGTGCCAGCAAGGTGTCGAGGACAGGAATTAATTCACCCCTCCACTTT.

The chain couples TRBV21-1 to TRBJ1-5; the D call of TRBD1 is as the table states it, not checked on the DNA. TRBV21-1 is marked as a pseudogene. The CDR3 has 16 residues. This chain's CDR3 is CASSKEGTGVDQPQHF. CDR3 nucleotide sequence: TGTGCCAGCAGCAAAGAGGGGACAGGGGTAGATCAGCCCCAGCATTTT.

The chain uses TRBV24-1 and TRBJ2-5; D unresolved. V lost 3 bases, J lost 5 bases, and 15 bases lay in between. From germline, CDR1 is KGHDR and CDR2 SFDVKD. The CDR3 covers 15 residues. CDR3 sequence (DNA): TGTGCCACCAGTGATCCCGCCGAGCTGGGCGAGACCCAGTACTTC. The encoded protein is CATSDPAELGETQYF.

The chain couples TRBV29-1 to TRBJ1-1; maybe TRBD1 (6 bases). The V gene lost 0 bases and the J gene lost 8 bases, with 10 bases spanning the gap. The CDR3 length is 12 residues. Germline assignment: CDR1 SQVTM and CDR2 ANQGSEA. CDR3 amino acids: CSVEDLGGEAFF. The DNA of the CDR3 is TGCAGCGTTGAAGATCTAGGGGGAGAAGCTTTCTTT.

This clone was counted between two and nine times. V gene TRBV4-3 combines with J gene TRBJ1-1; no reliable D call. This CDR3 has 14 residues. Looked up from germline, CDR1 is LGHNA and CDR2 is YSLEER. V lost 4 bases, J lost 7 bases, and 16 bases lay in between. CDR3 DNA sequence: TGCGCCAGCAGCCCCGGACTGACCTCCGGTGAAGCTTTCTTT. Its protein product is CASSPGLTSGEAFF.

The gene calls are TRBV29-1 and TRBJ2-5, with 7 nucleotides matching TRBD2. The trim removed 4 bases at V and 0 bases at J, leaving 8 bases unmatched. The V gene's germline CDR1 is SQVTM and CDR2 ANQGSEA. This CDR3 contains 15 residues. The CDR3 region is CSVVGDGGYQETQYF. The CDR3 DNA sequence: TGCAGCGTTGTGGGGGACGGGGGGTACCAAGAGACCCAGTACTTC. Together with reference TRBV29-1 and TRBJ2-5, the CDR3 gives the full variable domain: SAVISQKPSRDICQRGTSLTIQCQVDSQVTMMFWYRQQPGQSLTLIATANQGSEATYESGFVIDKFPISRPNLTFSTLTVSNMSPEDSSIYLCSVVGDGGYQETQYFGPGTRLLVL.

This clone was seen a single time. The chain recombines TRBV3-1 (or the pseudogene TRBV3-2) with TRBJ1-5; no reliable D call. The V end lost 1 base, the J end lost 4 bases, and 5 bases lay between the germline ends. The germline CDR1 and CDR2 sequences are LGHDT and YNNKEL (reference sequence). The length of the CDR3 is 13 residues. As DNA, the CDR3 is TGTGCCAGCAGCCAAGGAGATAATCAGCCCCAGCATTTT. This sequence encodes CASSQGDNQPQHF.

CDR3 residues: CASSFPSNQPQHF. Here the CDR3 DNA reads TGTGCCAGCAGTTTTCCGAGCAATCAGCCCCAGCATTTT. The V call is TRBV6-8, the J call TRBJ1-5, with D unclear. Trimming cost V 4 bases and J 1 base, with 5 bases left between them. The germline V gene has CDR1 MNHGY and CDR2 SAAAGT. This CDR3 has 13 amino acids.

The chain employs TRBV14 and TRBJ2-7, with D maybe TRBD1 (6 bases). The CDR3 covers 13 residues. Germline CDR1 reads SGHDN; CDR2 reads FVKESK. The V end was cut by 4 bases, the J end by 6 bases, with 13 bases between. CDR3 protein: CASSLNRVSEQYF. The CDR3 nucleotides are TGTGCCAGCAGCCTCAACAGGGTATCCGAGCAGTACTTC.

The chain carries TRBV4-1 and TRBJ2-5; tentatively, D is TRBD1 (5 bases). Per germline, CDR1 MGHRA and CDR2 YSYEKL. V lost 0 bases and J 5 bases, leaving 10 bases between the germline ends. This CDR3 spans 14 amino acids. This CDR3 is CASSQDTGWETQYF. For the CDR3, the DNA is TGCGCCAGCAGCCAAGATACAGGTTGGGAGACCCAGTACTTC.

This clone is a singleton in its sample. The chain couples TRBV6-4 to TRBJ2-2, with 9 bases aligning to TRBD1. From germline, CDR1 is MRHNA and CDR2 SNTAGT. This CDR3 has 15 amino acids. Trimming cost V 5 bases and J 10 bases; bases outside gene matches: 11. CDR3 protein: CASSTGTGIPEELFF. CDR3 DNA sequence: TGTGCCAGCAGTACCGGGACAGGGATTCCGGAGGAGCTGTTTTTT.

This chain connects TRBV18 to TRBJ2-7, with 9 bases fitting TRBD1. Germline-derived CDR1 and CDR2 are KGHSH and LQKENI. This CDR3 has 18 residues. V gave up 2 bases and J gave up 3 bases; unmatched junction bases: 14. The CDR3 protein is CASSPRGQGYDYDYEQYF. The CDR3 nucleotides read TGTGCCAGCTCACCAAGGGGACAGGGCTATGACTATGACTACGAGCAGTACTTC.